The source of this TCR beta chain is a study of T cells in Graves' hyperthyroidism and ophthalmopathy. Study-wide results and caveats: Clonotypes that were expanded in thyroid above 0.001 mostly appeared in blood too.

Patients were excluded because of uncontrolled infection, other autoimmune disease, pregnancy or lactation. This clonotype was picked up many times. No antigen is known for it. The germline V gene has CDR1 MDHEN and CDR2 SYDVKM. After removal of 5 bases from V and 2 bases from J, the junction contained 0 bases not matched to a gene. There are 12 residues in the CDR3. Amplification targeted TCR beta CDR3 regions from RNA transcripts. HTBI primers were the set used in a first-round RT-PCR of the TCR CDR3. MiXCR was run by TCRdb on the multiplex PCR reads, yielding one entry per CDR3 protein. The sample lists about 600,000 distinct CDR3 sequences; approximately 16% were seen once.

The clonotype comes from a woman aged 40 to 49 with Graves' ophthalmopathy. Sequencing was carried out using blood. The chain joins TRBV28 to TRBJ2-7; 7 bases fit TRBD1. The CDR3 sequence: CASSDRAYEQYF. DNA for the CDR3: TGTGCCAGCAGTGACAGGGCCTACGAGCAGTACTTC.